A selection of T cell receptor beta chains follows, all from one sample in a study of blood T cell repertoires in COVID-19. Using immunoSEQ multiplex PCR, the repertoire was profiled, and TCRdb retains in-frame clones only, with some absent. The sample records about 120,000 clones, 82% being singletons. The specimen sequenced was peripheral blood. The receptors derive from a man between 65 and 79 years old with active or convalescent COVID-19. Each CDR3 is given with its conserved first and last residue. The D gene is left open where the match is weak. Where a row states a size, it is once, few, many or the class of an expanded clone; other rows omit it.

abundance: -
v_gene: TRBV30
j_gene: TRBJ2-3
d_gene: -
CDR3nt: TGTGCCTGGAGGGAGCGCCCTAGCACAGATACGCAGTATTTT
CDR3aa: CAWRERPSTDTQYF

abundance: -
v_gene: TRBV28
j_gene: TRBJ1-4
d_gene: -
CDR3nt: TGTGCCAGCGGAGAGGGAGGTGATGGAAAACTGTTTTTT
CDR3aa: CASGEGGDGKLFF

abundance: -
v_gene: TRBV28
j_gene: TRBJ1-2
d_gene: -
CDR3nt: TGTGCTCTCGGGCAGGGCCATGGCTACACCTTC
CDR3aa: CALGQGHGYTF

abundance: -
v_gene: TRBV6-1
j_gene: TRBJ1-3
d_gene: -
CDR3nt: TGTGCCAGCAGTGAAGCCCTCCGCACTTTTGGAAACACCATATATTTT
CDR3aa: CASSEALRTFGNTIYF

abundance: -
v_gene: TRBV11-3
j_gene: TRBJ1-1
d_gene: -
CDR3nt: TGTGCCAGCAGGGAGACAGTCCGGCGGGAAAACACTGAAGCTTTCTTT
CDR3aa: CASRETVRRENTEAFF

abundance: -
v_gene: TRBV5-1
j_gene: TRBJ2-7
d_gene: TRBD2
CDR3nt: TGCGCCAGCAGCTCAAGTAGCGGGAGGGGCTCCTACGAGCAGTACTTC
CDR3aa: CASSSSSGRGSYEQYF

abundance: -
v_gene: TRBV5-6
j_gene: TRBJ1-2
d_gene: -
CDR3nt: TGTGCCAGCAGCCACCCCGGAGCTAACTATGGCTACACCTTC
CDR3aa: CASSHPGANYGYTF

abundance: once
v_gene: TRBV25-1
j_gene: TRBJ2-1
d_gene: TRBD1
CDR3nt: TGTGCCAGCAGTGAACCCGGGACAGGGAGTAATGAGCAGTTCTTC
CDR3aa: CASSEPGTGSNEQFF

abundance: -
v_gene: TRBV2
j_gene: TRBJ1-2
d_gene: -
CDR3nt: TGTGCCAGCACCCTCCGGCCGGGGGACTATGGCTACACCTTC
CDR3aa: CASTLRPGDYGYTF

abundance: -
v_gene: TRBV27
j_gene: TRBJ1-2
d_gene: -
CDR3nt: TGTGCCAGCAGTCCGCAAGTGACAGTATTCTATGGCTACACCTTC
CDR3aa: CASSPQVTVFYGYTF

abundance: -
v_gene: TRBV19
j_gene: TRBJ1-5
d_gene: -
CDR3nt: TGTGCCAGTAGTTACAGTGATCAGCCCCAGCATTTT
CDR3aa: CASSYSDQPQHF

abundance: -
v_gene: TRBV9
j_gene: TRBJ1-3
d_gene: -
CDR3nt: TGTGCCAGCAGCGGGGGGCATTCTGGAAACACCATATATTTT
CDR3aa: CASSGGHSGNTIYF

abundance: few
v_gene: TRBV2
j_gene: TRBJ2-3
d_gene: TRBD2
CDR3nt: TGTGCCAGCAGTGAATTATTGGGGGGGAGCACAGATACGCAGTATTTT
CDR3aa: CASSELLGGSTDTQYF

abundance: -
v_gene: TRBV7-6
j_gene: TRBJ1-5
d_gene: -
CDR3nt: TGTGCCAGCAGCTACTCAGGGGCCGGCAATCAGCCCCAGCATTTT
CDR3aa: CASSYSGAGNQPQHF

abundance: once
v_gene: TRBV7-9
j_gene: TRBJ2-7
d_gene: -
CDR3nt: TGTGCCAGCAGCTTATGGCAGGCCTACGAGCAGTACTTC
CDR3aa: CASSLWQAYEQYF

abundance: -
v_gene: TRBV7-2
j_gene: TRBJ1-1
d_gene: -
CDR3nt: TGTGCCAGCAGCATAGACATGAACACTGAAGCTTTCTTT
CDR3aa: CASSIDMNTEAFF

abundance: -
v_gene: TRBV3-1/TRBV3-2
j_gene: TRBJ1-5
d_gene: -
CDR3nt: TGTGCCAGCAGCCAAGTACAGAGCAATCAGCCCCAGCATTTT
CDR3aa: CASSQVQSNQPQHF

abundance: -
v_gene: TRBV19
j_gene: TRBJ1-4
d_gene: TRBD1
CDR3nt: TGTGCCAGTAGGGATGGACAGGGCTCGGGGGAAAAACTGTTTTTT
CDR3aa: CASRDGQGSGEKLFF

abundance: -
v_gene: TRBV10-3
j_gene: TRBJ2-5
d_gene: -
CDR3nt: TGTGCCATCAGTGAGTCCACAGTCCAAGAGACCCAGTACTTC
CDR3aa: CAISESTVQETQYF

abundance: -
v_gene: TRBV6-2/TRBV6-3
j_gene: TRBJ1-1
d_gene: -
CDR3nt: TGTGCCAGCAGTTACCCGCAGGTTATGACTTTCTTT
CDR3aa: CASSYPQVMTFF

abundance: -
v_gene: TRBV6-1
j_gene: TRBJ1-5
d_gene: -
CDR3nt: TGTGCCAGCAGTGAAGGGACAGTAAGCAATCAGCCCCAGCATTTT
CDR3aa: CASSEGTVSNQPQHF

abundance: few
v_gene: TRBV9
j_gene: TRBJ1-2
d_gene: -
CDR3nt: TGTGCCAGCAGCGTAGCCGGGTTTAACTATGGCTACACCTTC
CDR3aa: CASSVAGFNYGYTF

abundance: -
v_gene: TRBV6-5
j_gene: TRBJ1-1
d_gene: -
CDR3nt: TGTGCCAGCAGTTGGACAGTGAACACTGAAGCTTTCTTT
CDR3aa: CASSWTVNTEAFF

abundance: -
v_gene: TRBV5-6
j_gene: TRBJ2-5
d_gene: TRBD2
CDR3nt: TGTGCCAGCAGCTTTAGCGGGGGTCACGAGACCCAGTACTTC
CDR3aa: CASSFSGGHETQYF

abundance: -
v_gene: TRBV5-1
j_gene: TRBJ2-3
d_gene: TRBD2
CDR3nt: TGCGCCAGCAGCCCAGGGACTAGCGGCTACACAGATACGCAGTATTTT
CDR3aa: CASSPGTSGYTDTQYF

abundance: few
v_gene: TRBV5-1
j_gene: TRBJ2-1
d_gene: TRBD2
CDR3nt: TGCGCCAGCAGCTTGACTAGCGGGAGTTCCTACAATGAGCAGTTCTTC
CDR3aa: CASSLTSGSSYNEQFF

abundance: few
v_gene: TRBV7-8
j_gene: TRBJ1-1
d_gene: -
CDR3nt: TGTGCCAGCAGCTTAGCTTTGTCAGGAAACACTGAAGCTTTCTTT
CDR3aa: CASSLALSGNTEAFF

abundance: once
v_gene: TRBV7-2
j_gene: TRBJ2-5
d_gene: -
CDR3nt: TGTGCCAGCAGCTTAGATTGGTTGGCGACGGGATCGGAGACCCAGTACTTC
CDR3aa: CASSLDWLATGSETQYF

abundance: once
v_gene: TRBV5-4
j_gene: TRBJ1-6
d_gene: TRBD1
CDR3nt: TGTGCCAGCAGCTTGAAAGGGGGCTATTCACCCCTCCACTTT
CDR3aa: CASSLKGGYSPLHF

abundance: -
v_gene: TRBV6-5
j_gene: TRBJ1-2
d_gene: -
CDR3nt: TGTGCCAGCTCGGGGAGGTATGGCTACACCTTC
CDR3aa: CASSGRYGYTF